A selection of T cell receptor beta chains follows, all from one sample in a study of CD8 T cells in ankylosing spondylitis. A single record per CDR3 protein comes from TCRdb applying MiXCR to the 5' RACE reads. The sample lists about 440,000 distinct CDR3 sequences, roughly a sixth occurring once. Sequencing was performed on blood, either unsorted or a sorted T cell fraction (not recorded which). Every receptor here comes from a male donor with ankylosing spondylitis. Both conserved end residues are part of each CDR3. D genes are given only for firm matches. Not all rows give a size; the values are once, few, many and, for expanded clones, a class.

len: 15; v_gene: TRBV6-2/TRBV6-3; j_gene: TRBJ2-5; abundance: NA; d_gene: TRBD1; CDR3aa: CASSPQGASSETQYF; CDR3nt: TGTGCCAGCAGCCCCCAGGGGGCATCTTCGGAGACCCAGTACTTC
len: 17; v_gene: TRBV7-9; j_gene: TRBJ2-2; abundance: NA; d_gene: TRBD1; CDR3aa: CASSLVVVTGTGGELFF; CDR3nt: TGTGCCAGCAGCTTAGTTGTGGTGACAGGGACCGGCGGGGAGCTGTTTTTT
len: 13; v_gene: TRBV12-5; j_gene: TRBJ1-1; abundance: few; d_gene: NA; CDR3aa: CASARGGNTEAFF; CDR3nt: TGTGCTAGTGCCAGGGGTGGGAACACTGAAGCTTTCTTT
len: 14; v_gene: TRBV3-1; j_gene: TRBJ2-7; abundance: many; d_gene: NA; CDR3aa: CASSQDETRGEQYF; CDR3nt: TGTGCCAGCAGCCAAGACGAGACGAGAGGTGAGCAGTACTTC
len: 15; v_gene: TRBV4-3; j_gene: TRBJ2-1; abundance: many; d_gene: TRBD2; CDR3aa: CASSQDLAGGREQFF; CDR3nt: TGCGCCAGCAGCCAAGATCTAGCGGGAGGTCGGGAGCAGTTCTTC
len: 13; v_gene: TRBV11-2; j_gene: TRBJ2-7; abundance: few; d_gene: NA; CDR3aa: CASRRGANYEQYF; CDR3nt: TGTGCCAGTCGAAGAGGTGCAAACTACGAGCAGTACTTC
len: 16; v_gene: TRBV6-5; j_gene: TRBJ1-6; abundance: NA; d_gene: TRBD1; CDR3aa: CASRRTGDDYNSPLHF; CDR3nt: TGTGCCAGCAGACGGACAGGGGACGACTATAATTCACCCCTCCACTTT
len: 15; v_gene: TRBV3-1; j_gene: TRBJ1-3; abundance: many; d_gene: NA; CDR3aa: CASSLGPQIGNTIYF; CDR3nt: TGTGCCAGCAGCCTAGGGCCCCAAATTGGAAACACCATATATTTT
len: 17; v_gene: TRBV3-1; j_gene: TRBJ2-1; abundance: few; d_gene: TRBD1; CDR3aa: CASSQSPDRGRYNEQFF; CDR3nt: TGTGCCAGCAGCCAAAGTCCGGACAGGGGGCGTTACAATGAGCAGTTCTTC
len: 14; v_gene: TRBV27; j_gene: TRBJ2-7; abundance: NA; d_gene: TRBD2; CDR3aa: CAARTSGRTYEQYF; CDR3nt: TGCGCCGCCCGGACTAGCGGGAGAACCTACGAGCAGTACTTC
len: 16; v_gene: TRBV5-1; j_gene: TRBJ1-2; abundance: many; d_gene: NA; CDR3aa: CASSLPRTFDNYGYTF; CDR3nt: TGCGCCAGCAGCTTGCCCCGGACCTTTGATAACTATGGCTACACCTTC
len: 14; v_gene: TRBV6-2/TRBV6-3; j_gene: TRBJ2-1; abundance: few; d_gene: NA; CDR3aa: CASSYPSPAREQFF; CDR3nt: TGTGCCAGCAGTTACCCCAGTCCCGCTCGGGAGCAGTTCTTC
len: 13; v_gene: TRBV20-1; j_gene: TRBJ1-2; abundance: few; d_gene: NA; CDR3aa: CSARDRPNYGYTF; CDR3nt: TGCAGTGCTAGGGACCGGCCTAACTATGGCTACACCTTC
len: 16; v_gene: TRBV7-9; j_gene: TRBJ2-1; abundance: few; d_gene: TRBD1; CDR3aa: CASSSRRDRVYNEQFF; CDR3nt: TGTGCCAGCAGCTCGCGAAGGGACAGGGTATACAATGAGCAGTTCTTC
len: 11; v_gene: TRBV20-1; j_gene: TRBJ2-5; abundance: NA; d_gene: NA; CDR3aa: CSAKKLETQYF; CDR3nt: TGCAGTGCTAAGAAACTTGAGACCCAGTACTTC
len: 17; v_gene: TRBV21-1; j_gene: TRBJ2-4; abundance: NA; d_gene: NA; CDR3aa: CASSTLAGPLAKNIQYF; CDR3nt: TGTGCCAGCAGCACCTTAGCGGGGCCATTAGCCAAAAACATTCAGTACTTC
len: 15; v_gene: TRBV7-2; j_gene: TRBJ2-1; abundance: few; d_gene: NA; CDR3aa: CASSPVAPSYNEQFF; CDR3nt: TGTGCCAGCAGCCCGGTGGCTCCCTCCTACAATGAGCAGTTCTTC
len: 11; v_gene: TRBV12-3/TRBV12-4; j_gene: TRBJ2-7; abundance: NA; d_gene: NA; CDR3aa: CASSFIGEQYF; CDR3nt: TGTGCCAGCAGTTTTATCGGCGAGCAGTACTTC
len: 15; v_gene: TRBV5-1; j_gene: TRBJ1-1; abundance: NA; d_gene: TRBD1; CDR3aa: CASRPRQGGKLEAFF; CDR3nt: TGCGCCAGCAGACCGAGACAGGGAGGCAAACTTGAAGCTTTCTTT
len: 15; v_gene: TRBV20-1; j_gene: TRBJ2-2; abundance: few; d_gene: NA; CDR3aa: CSARDFDRNTGELFF; CDR3nt: TGCAGTGCTAGAGATTTCGACAGGAACACCGGGGAGCTGTTTTTT
len: 16; v_gene: TRBV5-1; j_gene: TRBJ1-6; abundance: few; d_gene: NA; CDR3aa: CASSPWATGFNSPLHF; CDR3nt: TGCGCCAGCAGCCCGTGGGCGACAGGCTTTAATTCACCCCTCCACTTT
len: 14; v_gene: TRBV2; j_gene: TRBJ1-1; abundance: NA; d_gene: TRBD1; CDR3aa: CASRFGQGKAEAFF; CDR3nt: TGTGCCAGCAGATTCGGACAGGGAAAGGCTGAAGCTTTCTTT
len: 16; v_gene: TRBV7-8; j_gene: TRBJ2-5; abundance: NA; d_gene: NA; CDR3aa: CASSSRPRLWAETQYF; CDR3nt: TGTGCCAGCAGCTCTCGGCCTAGACTCTGGGCAGAGACCCAGTACTTC
len: 15; v_gene: TRBV12-3/TRBV12-4; j_gene: TRBJ1-5; abundance: many; d_gene: NA; CDR3aa: CASNLGLTANQPQHF; CDR3nt: TGTGCCAGCAACTTAGGGTTAACAGCCAATCAGCCCCAGCATTTT
len: 19; v_gene: TRBV5-1; j_gene: TRBJ2-1; abundance: NA; d_gene: TRBD2; CDR3aa: CASSPGQGLAGPSGNEQFF; CDR3nt: TGCGCCAGCAGCCCGGGACAGGGACTAGCGGGTCCCTCGGGTAATGAGCAGTTCTTC
len: 15; v_gene: TRBV5-1; j_gene: TRBJ2-7; abundance: NA; d_gene: NA; CDR3aa: CASSLGAPEPYEQYF; CDR3nt: TGCGCCAGCAGCTTGGGCGCCCCAGAACCCTACGAGCAGTACTTC
len: 14; v_gene: TRBV30; j_gene: TRBJ2-1; abundance: few; d_gene: TRBD2; CDR3aa: CAWAGGGTYNEQFF; CDR3nt: TGTGCCTGGGCGGGAGGGGGCACCTACAATGAGCAGTTCTTC
len: 16; v_gene: TRBV21-1; j_gene: TRBJ2-1; abundance: few; d_gene: NA; CDR3aa: CASSTGLAPSYNEQFF; CDR3nt: TGTGCCAGCAGCACAGGGCTAGCGCCCTCCTACAATGAGCAGTTCTTC
len: 15; v_gene: TRBV5-1; j_gene: TRBJ1-6; abundance: NA; d_gene: NA; CDR3aa: CASSLDWVSNSPLHF; CDR3nt: TGCGCCAGCAGCTTGGACTGGGTTTCTAATTCACCCCTCCACTTT
len: 16; v_gene: TRBV9; j_gene: TRBJ2-2; abundance: few; d_gene: TRBD2; CDR3aa: CASSAIAGGATGELFF; CDR3nt: TGTGCCAGCAGCGCCATAGCGGGAGGGGCCACCGGGGAGCTGTTTTTT
len: 16; v_gene: TRBV15; j_gene: TRBJ2-2; abundance: many; d_gene: NA; CDR3aa: CATSTQLASNTGELFF; CDR3nt: TGTGCCACCAGCACCCAACTAGCTTCGAACACCGGGGAGCTGTTTTTT
len: 12; v_gene: TRBV30; j_gene: TRBJ2-1; abundance: NA; d_gene: NA; CDR3aa: CAWSDSFYEQFF; CDR3nt: TGTGCCTGGAGTGACTCCTTTTATGAGCAGTTCTTC
len: 14; v_gene: TRBV5-1; j_gene: TRBJ2-7; abundance: many; d_gene: TRBD2; CDR3aa: CASSPGTSAYEQYF; CDR3nt: TGCGCCAGCAGCCCCGGGACTAGTGCCTACGAGCAGTACTTC
len: 13; v_gene: TRBV7-9; j_gene: TRBJ1-2; abundance: once; d_gene: NA; CDR3aa: CASSYRDVYGYTF; CDR3nt: TGTGCCAGCAGCTACCGGGACGTCTATGGCTACACCTTC
len: 17; v_gene: TRBV4-1; j_gene: TRBJ1-5; abundance: few; d_gene: NA; CDR3aa: CASSQGISIALSQPQHF; CDR3nt: TGCGCCAGCAGCCAAGGAATATCGATCGCCCTAAGTCAGCCCCAGCATTTT
len: 14; v_gene: TRBV29-1; j_gene: TRBJ1-1; abundance: many; d_gene: TRBD1; CDR3aa: CSVAGGQGADEAFF; CDR3nt: TGCAGCGTCGCCGGGGGACAGGGGGCCGATGAAGCTTTCTTT
len: 17; v_gene: TRBV27; j_gene: TRBJ1-1; abundance: NA; d_gene: NA; CDR3aa: CASSLYVPGAVNTEAFF; CDR3nt: TGTGCCAGCAGTTTATATGTCCCGGGGGCAGTGAACACTGAAGCTTTCTTT
len: 13; v_gene: TRBV20-1; j_gene: TRBJ2-3; abundance: many; d_gene: NA; CDR3aa: CSAPRGGTDTQYF; CDR3nt: TGCAGTGCCCCCCGTGGTGGCACAGATACGCAGTATTTT
len: 14; v_gene: TRBV11-2; j_gene: TRBJ2-1; abundance: NA; d_gene: TRBD2; CDR3aa: CASSSRLAENEQFF; CDR3nt: TGTGCCAGCAGCTCCCGACTAGCGGAGAATGAGCAGTTCTTC
len: 10; v_gene: TRBV12-3/TRBV12-4; j_gene: TRBJ1-5; abundance: many; d_gene: NA; CDR3aa: CATQPFPQHF; CDR3nt: TGTGCCACCCAACCTTTCCCCCAGCATTTT
len: 16; v_gene: TRBV3-1; j_gene: TRBJ2-1; abundance: many; d_gene: NA; CDR3aa: CASSQDGLLGRNEQFF; CDR3nt: TGTGCCAGCAGCCAAGATGGGCTCCTGGGGAGGAATGAGCAGTTCTTC
len: 14; v_gene: TRBV28; j_gene: TRBJ1-2; abundance: NA; d_gene: NA; CDR3aa: CASSFRTVLSGYTF; CDR3nt: TGTGCCAGCAGTTTTCGGACTGTCCTGAGTGGCTACACCTTC
len: 13; v_gene: TRBV19; j_gene: TRBJ2-2; abundance: NA; d_gene: TRBD2; CDR3aa: CAGSGRNTGELFF; CDR3nt: TGTGCCGGGAGCGGGAGGAACACCGGGGAGCTGTTTTTT
len: 18; v_gene: TRBV6-2/TRBV6-3; j_gene: TRBJ1-6; abundance: few; d_gene: NA; CDR3aa: CASTPGARTSSYNSPLHF; CDR3nt: TGTGCCAGCACCCCCGGCGCCCGAACGAGCTCCTATAATTCACCCCTCCACTTT
len: 14; v_gene: TRBV12-3/TRBV12-4; j_gene: TRBJ2-5; abundance: NA; d_gene: TRBD1; CDR3aa: CASTTQGRQETQYF; CDR3nt: TGTGCCAGCACCACACAGGGGCGCCAGGAGACCCAGTACTTC
len: 19; v_gene: TRBV15; j_gene: TRBJ1-2; abundance: few; d_gene: TRBD1; CDR3aa: CATSRDGGAGGENWHGYTF; CDR3nt: TGTGCCACCAGCAGAGATGGTGGGGCAGGGGGCGAGAATTGGCATGGCTACACCTTC
len: 14; v_gene: TRBV14; j_gene: TRBJ1-1; abundance: few; d_gene: TRBD1; CDR3aa: CASSPIDRAAEAFF; CDR3nt: TGTGCCAGCAGTCCCATTGACAGGGCCGCTGAAGCTTTCTTT
len: 19; v_gene: TRBV4-2; j_gene: TRBJ2-2; abundance: NA; d_gene: TRBD2; CDR3aa: CASSQVMGLAGGGTGELFF; CDR3nt: TGTGCCAGCAGCCAAGTTATGGGACTAGCGGGGGGCGGCACCGGGGAGCTGTTTTTT
len: 16; v_gene: TRBV7-9; j_gene: TRBJ1-3; abundance: NA; d_gene: NA; CDR3aa: CASSPQFTGLGNTIYF; CDR3nt: TGTGCCAGCAGCCCCCAGTTTACAGGGCTCGGAAACACCATATATTTT
len: 16; v_gene: TRBV6-1; j_gene: TRBJ2-5; abundance: few; d_gene: TRBD2; CDR3aa: CASSTRLAGGDETQYF; CDR3nt: TGTGCCAGCAGTACGAGACTAGCGGGGGGAGACGAGACCCAGTACTTC
len: 17; v_gene: TRBV20-1; j_gene: TRBJ2-7; abundance: NA; d_gene: NA; CDR3aa: CSARDFSVAVGAYEQYF; CDR3nt: TGCAGTGCTAGAGATTTCTCCGTGGCGGTCGGGGCGTACGAGCAGTACTTC
len: 16; v_gene: TRBV5-5; j_gene: TRBJ1-5; abundance: few; d_gene: TRBD1; CDR3aa: CASSGGTGGSNQPQHF; CDR3nt: TGTGCCAGCAGCGGAGGGACAGGGGGGAGCAATCAGCCCCAGCATTTT
len: 17; v_gene: TRBV6-5; j_gene: TRBJ2-7; abundance: NA; d_gene: TRBD1; CDR3aa: CASSYGTGPGGIREQYF; CDR3nt: TGTGCCAGCAGTTACGGGACAGGACCTGGCGGGATTAGGGAGCAGTACTTC